These T cell receptor beta chains were read from a single sample in a study of monozygotic twins with inflammatory bowel disease. TCRdb reanalyzed the 5' RACE reads and collapses them to one entry per CDR3 protein, without DNA. The sample has 300,000 to 350,000 distinct CDR3 sequences. Sequencing input: blood. The receptors here all came from a human donor with ulcerative colitis or Crohn's disease, or a healthy co-twin of an affected twin (not recorded which). The CDR3 runs from the conserved cysteine through the conserved F or W.

v_gene	j_gene	CDR3aa
TRBV20-1	TRBJ1-1	CSARDREASVNTEAFF
TRBV7-9	TRBJ2-7	CASSPREGTTYEQYF
TRBV5-1	TRBJ1-1	CASSLGHTGDTEAFF
TRBV5-1	TRBJ1-1	CASSPGAEAFF
TRBV5-1	TRBJ2-7	CASSQPTRGSYEQYF
TRBV5-1	TRBJ2-3	CASSLAVDYTQYF
TRBV4-3	TRBJ2-3	CASSQAGTDTQYF
TRBV6-1	TRBJ1-2	CASSEEWQNYGYTF
TRBV12-3/TRBV12-4	TRBJ2-3	CASSESDTQYF
TRBV28	TRBJ2-3	CASSPWEGSGNRGTDTQYF
TRBV20-1	TRBJ2-7	CSARLGYEQYF
TRBV20-1	TRBJ1-5	CSVGQGLYSNQPQHF
TRBV15	TRBJ2-2	CATSSPTSGANTGELFF
TRBV20-1	TRBJ1-2	CSASNDYGYTF
TRBV11-2	TRBJ1-3	CASSLGLFESAGNTIYF
TRBV7-9	TRBJ1-4	CASSPGRGTNEKLFF
TRBV5-1	TRBJ2-5	CASSLVAGGPETQYF
TRBV2	TRBJ1-2	CASRVTASRTYTF
TRBV6-5	TRBJ1-2	CASSLPGQQLYTF
TRBV10-3	TRBJ1-2	CAISERTGANYGYTF
TRBV5-6	TRBJ2-3	CASSFGGRGSDTQYF
TRBV6-1	TRBJ1-4	CASSPQEGRNEKLFF
TRBV11-1	TRBJ2-7	CASSSLVPRQDGTYEQYF
TRBV20-1	TRBJ2-1	CSASPIGTSGRSGSYNEQFF
TRBV5-1	TRBJ1-2	CASSLGPGETDAYGYTF
TRBV5-6	TRBJ2-7	CASSYTGQGREQYF
TRBV15	TRBJ2-3	CATSNSGRSDTQYF